A selection of T cell receptor beta chains follows, all from one sample in a study of T cell clones after liver transplantation. The repertoire was sequenced with immunoSEQ multiplex PCR; TCRdb's copy has only in-frame clones and lacks some. This table has fewer than 110,000 clones, about 81% appearing once. The sequences come from CD4+ T cells from blood, collected 47 months after liver transplant. All receptors derive from a human patient who received a liver transplant. Some T cells here may be from the graft donor. The CDR3 runs from the conserved cysteine through the conserved F or W. A D gene is named only where the DNA matches it firmly. The size of a clone is reported for some rows only, either as once, few or many, or as a class for expanded clones.

D gene	V gene	clone size	J gene	CDR3 DNA	CDR3 protein
.	TRBV2	.	TRBJ1-5	TGTGCCAGCAATAAGGGGAATCAGCCCCAGCATTTT	CASNKGNQPQHF
.	TRBV27	.	TRBJ1-1	TGTGCCAGCAGCAGAATAGGGAGAGTGAACACTGAAGCTTTCTTT	CASSRIGRVNTEAFF
.	TRBV5-4	.	TRBJ2-3	TGTGCCAGCAGCTTAGGGGTAGCCTCCACAGATACGCAGTATTTT	CASSLGVASTDTQYF
.	TRBV19	few	TRBJ1-5	TGTGCCAGTTCCTCGGGGTGGGGCAATCAGCCCCAGCATTTT	CASSSGWGNQPQHF
.	TRBV2	.	TRBJ2-2	TGTGCCAGCAGTGTCCAACTAACCCACACCGGGGAGCTGTTTTTT	CASSVQLTHTGELFF
TRBD2	TRBV7-9	.	TRBJ2-3	TGTGCCAGCAGCTTTCAGCGGGGGGGCCAAGGGACGCAGTATTTT	CASSFQRGGQGTQYF
.	TRBV30	.	TRBJ1-4	TGTGCCTGGAGGCCTAGGGGGAGTCTCGAAAAACTGTTTTTT	CAWRPRGSLEKLFF
.	TRBV27	.	TRBJ1-2	TGTGCCAGCAGTTCCGTGTTGAGGGATCATAACTATGGCTACACCTTC	CASSSVLRDHNYGYTF
.	TRBV27	.	TRBJ2-7	TGTGCCAGCGGGGTGGATACGGGGATCTACGAGCAGTACTTC	CASGVDTGIYEQYF
.	TRBV5-5	.	TRBJ1-3	TGTGCCAGCAGCCCTGGCCACCAGCTCTCTGGAAACACCATATATTTT	CASSPGHQLSGNTIYF
TRBD1	TRBV5-1	.	TRBJ2-7	TGCGCCAGCAGCACCATGGACAGGTTTTCCTACGAGCAGTACTTC	CASSTMDRFSYEQYF
.	TRBV5-1	.	TRBJ2-5	TGCGCCAGCAGCCGGGGCAGCCTTTCAGGAGAGACCCAGTACTTC	CASSRGSLSGETQYF
.	TRBV4-2	.	TRBJ2-3	TGTGCCAGCAGCCCTGAGTGGCGGGACGGCGCAGATACGCAGTATTTT	CASSPEWRDGADTQYF
TRBD2	TRBV25-1	.	TRBJ2-5	TGTGCCAGCAGTTCCCCGGGACTAGCGGGAGCTGGGACCCAGTACTTC	CASSSPGLAGAGTQYF
TRBD1	TRBV6-1	few	TRBJ2-2	TGTGCCAGCAGTATTATACAGGGGGCGGACGGGGAGCTGTTTTTT	CASSIIQGADGELFF
TRBD2	TRBV7-2	once	TRBJ2-3	TGTGCCAGCAGCCTAAGCGGGGGATTGGCCACAGATACGCAGTATTTT	CASSLSGGLATDTQYF
TRBD1	TRBV7-9	.	TRBJ1-1	TGTGCCAGCAGCGCCGGGACAGGGGTAACTGAAGCTTTCTTT	CASSAGTGVTEAFF
.	TRBV12-5	.	TRBJ1-1	TGTGCTAGTGGTTTGGTATTGGGCGCCTCATCTGAAGCTTTCTTT	CASGLVLGASSEAFF
.	TRBV7-3	.	TRBJ2-2	TGTGCCAGCAGCTTAGTTACCGGGAGCAACACCGGGGAGCTGTTTTTT	CASSLVTGSNTGELFF
.	TRBV1	few	TRBJ1-3	TGCACCAGCAAAGTACAGGGTTGTGGAAACACCATATATTTT	CTSKVQGCGNTIYF
.	TRBV7-2	.	TRBJ1-1	TGTGCCAGCAGCTTACGGGAAACAGAGAAAGCTTTCTTT	CASSLRETEKAFF
.	TRBV6-6	.	TRBJ1-4	TGTGCCAGCAGGACAGAAGAAAAACTGTTTTTT	CASRTEEKLFF
.	TRBV19	once	TRBJ2-7	TGTGCCAGTAGTCCGACCGGGACACCCGAGCAGTACTTC	CASSPTGTPEQYF
.	TRBV27	.	TRBJ2-1	TGTGCCAGCAGTCCGCTGACGGGTTCTTCCTACAATGAGCAGTTCTTC	CASSPLTGSSYNEQFF
.	TRBV7-9	.	TRBJ1-2	TGTGCCAGCACCTTAGGGGAGGTGTATGGCTACACCTTC	CASTLGEVYGYTF
TRBD1	TRBV18	.	TRBJ1-1	TGTGCCAGCTCACGACAGGGGGCGAACACTGAAGCTTTCTTT	CASSRQGANTEAFF
.	TRBV7-2	.	TRBJ1-1	TGTGCCAGCAGCTTCAAAACAGTGAACACTGAAGCTTTCTTT	CASSFKTVNTEAFF
.	TRBV14	.	TRBJ1-1	TGTGCCAGCAGCCGGGTGAACACTGAAGCTTTCTTT	CASSRVNTEAFF
.	TRBV19	.	TRBJ1-5	TGTGCCAGTAGTGCCCCAACCCGTAGCAATCAGCCCCAGCATTTT	CASSAPTRSNQPQHF
TRBD1	TRBV19	.	TRBJ1-5	TGTGCCAGTAGTCTCTTTGGACAGGGGAATAGCAATCAGCCCCAGCATTTT	CASSLFGQGNSNQPQHF
TRBD1	TRBV28	.	TRBJ2-2	TGTGCCAGCAGTTTACGGACAGGAAAGAACACCGGGGAGCTGTTTTTT	CASSLRTGKNTGELFF
.	TRBV6-5	once	TRBJ1-1	TGTGCCAGCAGACAAGGTTCTGAAGCTTTCTTT	CASRQGSEAFF
TRBD1	TRBV7-2	.	TRBJ2-7	TGTGCCAGCAGCCCTATGACAGGGATATCCTACGAGCAGTACTTC	CASSPMTGISYEQYF
.	TRBV9	.	TRBJ2-1	TGTGCCAGCAGCGTAGATCCCGGGAGCGCCTACAATGAGCAGTTCTTC	CASSVDPGSAYNEQFF
.	TRBV7-8	.	TRBJ2-2	TGTGCCAGCAGCTTAGGACAGACGAACACCGGGGAGCTGTTTTTT	CASSLGQTNTGELFF
TRBD1	TRBV7-9	.	TRBJ1-5	TGTGCCAGCAGCCTCTATTCAGGGGGAAGCAATCAGCCCCAGCATTTT	CASSLYSGGSNQPQHF
TRBD1	TRBV20-1	.	TRBJ1-2	TGCAAAGGGACAGGCGGCTACACCTTC	CKGTGGYTF
TRBD1	TRBV7-9	.	TRBJ2-5	TGTGCCAGCAGCCCGAGAGGGTCCAGGGGGTCCCAAGAGACCCAGTACTTC	CASSPRGSRGSQETQYF
.	TRBV6-1	.	TRBJ1-1	TGTGCCAGCAGTCCCGGGGGAGGGACTGAAGCTTTCTTT	CASSPGGGTEAFF
.	TRBV5-6	.	TRBJ2-7	TGTGCCAGCAGCGAGAGGGGCGAGCAGTACTTC	CASSERGEQYF
TRBD1	TRBV18	.	TRBJ1-2	TGTGCCAGCTCACAACGGGACAGGGACATGCGCTACACCTTC	CASSQRDRDMRYTF
.	TRBV27	.	TRBJ1-5	TGTGCCAGCAGTTTGGGGGGGGGAATAGGCAATCAGCCCCAGCATTTT	CASSLGGGIGNQPQHF
TRBD1	TRBV5-4	.	TRBJ1-4	TGTGCCAGCAGCCAAGGGGGCGCGAATAATGAAAAACTGTTTTTT	CASSQGGANNEKLFF
.	TRBV6-5	.	TRBJ1-3	TGTGCCAGCAGTTCCGGACAGCGTGGTTATACCATATATTTT	CASSSGQRGYTIYF
.	TRBV13	.	TRBJ2-7	TGTGCCAGCAGCTTAGGACGAAAGTACGAGCAGTACTTC	CASSLGRKYEQYF
TRBD1	TRBV4-3	.	TRBJ2-3	TGCGCCAGCAGCCAGAATAGACAGGGGGCATCAGATACGCAGTATTTT	CASSQNRQGASDTQYF
.	TRBV2	once	TRBJ1-1	TGTGCCAGCAGTGACGACTTCCCGAACACTGAAGCTTTCTTT	CASSDDFPNTEAFF
.	TRBV4-2	.	TRBJ2-7	TGTGCCAGCAGCCAAGTTTCAACCGGCGAGCAGTACTTC	CASSQVSTGEQYF
.	TRBV18	few	TRBJ1-5	TGTGCCAGCTCACCACGGGATGGCAATCAGCCCCAGCATTTT	CASSPRDGNQPQHF
TRBD1	TRBV7-9	.	TRBJ1-4	TGTGCCAGCAGCCCGACACAGGGGTCAAATGAAAAACTGTTTTTT	CASSPTQGSNEKLFF
.	TRBV7-2	.	TRBJ2-4	TGTGCCAGCAGCTTATTTGATGAGGTTACCTTC	CASSLFDEVTF
TRBD1	TRBV27	.	TRBJ1-2	TGTGCCAGCAGTACCCGGACAGGAGGGTACGCCTTC	CASSTRTGGYAF
.	TRBV2	medium-sized	TRBJ1-5	TGTGCCAGCAGTGCCGGTACAGTTGATCAGCCCCAGCATTTT	CASSAGTVDQPQHF
TRBD2	TRBV2	.	TRBJ2-3	TGTGCCAGCACTCTGCGGACTAGCAGTTTTTCAGATACGCAGTATTTT	CASTLRTSSFSDTQYF
.	TRBV9	.	TRBJ1-3	TGTGCCAGCAGCGTAGGGGGATATGGCCAATCCTCTGGAAACACCATATATTTT	CASSVGGYGQSSGNTIYF
.	TRBV5-8	.	TRBJ1-2	TGTGCCAGCAGATCCTACCAGGGAAACTATGGCTACACCTTC	CASRSYQGNYGYTF
TRBD1	TRBV7-2	.	TRBJ2-4	TGTGCCAGCAGCTTCAAAGGGACAGGGGGTCAAAACATTCAGTACTTC	CASSFKGTGGQNIQYF